These T cell receptor beta chains were read from a single sample in a study of radiotherapy plus CTLA-4 blockade in lung cancer. The table came from immunoSEQ multiplex PCR; TCRdb's copy has only in-frame clones and leaves some out. Among some 100,000 clones listed, about four fifths were seen once. Material: peripheral blood, obtained from a patient treated with radiotherapy plus ipilimumab. The receptors were sampled from a human donor with non-small cell lung cancer who had a partial response to radiotherapy plus ipilimumab. CDR3s include the opening cysteine and the closing phenylalanine or tryptophan. Fields, in order: clone size, D gene, J gene, V gene, CDR3 protein, CDR3 DNA. A D gene is named only where the DNA matches it firmly. Clone size is stated in some rows and not others, as once, few, many or a class when expanded.

. TRBD2 TRBJ2-5 TRBV28 CASSWGRAKTQYF TGTGCCAGCAGTTGGGGGAGGGCGAAGACCCAGTACTTC
. . TRBJ2-5 TRBV7-6 CASSLGRDTETQYF TGTGCCAGCAGCTTAGGTCGGGACACGGAGACCCAGTACTTC
. TRBD2 TRBJ2-1 TRBV4-3 CASQKTGTSYNEQFF TGCGCCAGTCAAAAGACCGGGACTAGCTACAATGAGCAGTTCTTC
. . TRBJ2-1 TRBV6-5 CASSQGKGFLNEQFF TGTGCCAGCAGTCAGGGCAAAGGGTTTCTAAATGAGCAGTTCTTC
few . TRBJ1-6 TRBV11-3 CASSLTLESPLHF TGTGCCAGCAGCTTAACTTTAGAGTCACCCCTCCACTTT
. TRBD2 TRBJ2-2 TRBV6-4 CASSETSGYTGELFF TGTGCCAGCAGTGAGACTAGCGGGTACACCGGGGAGCTGTTTTTT
few . TRBJ2-6 TRBV18 CASSPSVVGANVLTF TGTGCCAGCTCACCGTCCGTTGTTGGGGCCAACGTCCTGACTTTC
. TRBD1 TRBJ1-5 TRBV2 CASSASLGQGQQPQHF TGTGCCAGCAGCGCTTCCTTGGGACAGGGGCAACAGCCCCAGCATTTT
. . TRBJ2-7 TRBV11-3 CASSPGQSYEQYF TGTGCCAGCAGCCCGGGACAATCCTACGAGCAGTACTTC
. TRBD1 TRBJ1-1 TRBV2 CASSAERGQWAEAFF TGTGCCAGCAGTGCCGAGAGGGGGCAATGGGCTGAAGCTTTCTTT
. . TRBJ2-3 TRBV2 CASGGARTDTQYF TGTGCCAGCGGCGGGGCCAGGACAGATACGCAGTATTTT
. . TRBJ1-2 TRBV6-6 CASSFGGGDHTF TGTGCCAGCAGTTTTGGGGGCGGAGATCACACCTTC
. TRBD1 TRBJ1-2 TRBV27 CASSLLSGGNYGYTF TGTGCCAGCAGTTTACTCTCAGGGGGCAACTATGGCTACACCTTC
. TRBD1 TRBJ2-2 TRBV5-1 CASSSGTGYTGELFF TGCGCCAGCAGCTCCGGGACAGGTTACACCGGGGAGCTGTTTTTT
. . TRBJ2-1 TRBV2 CASSEGREEQFF TGTGCCAGCAGTGAGGGCCGGGAGGAGCAGTTCTTC
. . TRBJ2-1 TRBV7-2 CASSDVRGRRHNEQFF TGTGCCAGCAGTGACGTGCGGGGTCGCCGACACAATGAGCAGTTCTTC
. . TRBJ2-1 TRBV27 CATLNPGDGYEQFF TGTGCCACCCTTAACCCGGGAGATGGCTATGAGCAGTTCTTC
. TRBD2 TRBJ2-1 TRBV7-2 CASSFQLAGGAEQFF TGTGCCAGCAGCTTTCAACTAGCGGGAGGTGCTGAGCAGTTCTTC
. TRBD2 TRBJ2-7 TRBV30 CAWSGRWTSGNYEQHF TGTGCCTGGAGTGGACGGTGGACTAGCGGGAACTACGAGCAGCACTTC
few . TRBJ2-3 TRBV7-8 CASSLDLSYTDTQYF TGTGCCAGCAGCTTAGATTTGAGTTACACAGATACGCAGTATTTT
. TRBD1 TRBJ1-1 TRBV13 CASSSLTGPNTEAFF TGTGCCAGCAGCTCCCTGACAGGGCCGAACACTGAAGCTTTCTTT
. . TRBJ1-5 TRBV6-1 CASSEWGTQPQHF TGTGCCAGCAGTGAATGGGGGACACAGCCCCAGCATTTT
. . TRBJ2-3 TRBV6-5 CASSYSQGADTQYF TGTGCCAGCAGTTACTCACAGGGAGCAGATACGCAGTATTTT
. . TRBJ1-2 TRBV5-1 CASKDDSYGYTF TGCGCCAGCAAGGACGACAGCTATGGCTACACCTTC
. TRBD1 TRBJ1-2 TRBV18 CASSRTGEGIINYGYTF TGTGCCAGCTCACGGACAGGGGAAGGGATCATCAACTATGGCTACACCTTC
. TRBD1 TRBJ1-2 TRBV5-1 CASSLQGARGYTF TGCGCCAGCAGCTTGCAGGGGGCGCGCGGCTACACCTTC
. . TRBJ1-5 TRBV4-1 CASSLDFLQQPQHF TGCGCCAGCAGCCTGGACTTTTTGCAACAGCCCCAGCATTTT
once TRBD1 TRBJ2-2 TRBV29-1 CSVRQGASNTGELFF TGCAGCGTGAGACAGGGGGCATCGAACACCGGGGAGCTGTTTTTT
. TRBD2 TRBJ2-2 TRBV29-1 CSVRAGRVNTGELFF TGCAGCGTCAGAGCGGGGCGGGTGAACACCGGGGAGCTGTTTTTT
once . TRBJ2-3 TRBV20-1 CSLSGEDTQYF TGCAGCCTCTCGGGGGAGGATACGCAGTATTTT
. TRBD1 TRBJ1-6 TRBV29-1 CSGTDRGPPFNSPLHF TGCAGCGGGACCGACAGGGGCCCCCCCTTTAATTCACCCCTCCACTTT
. . TRBJ1-1 TRBV7-9 CASSLAGGSTEAFF TGTGCCAGCAGCTTAGCCGGGGGGAGTACTGAAGCTTTCTTT
. . TRBJ2-7 TRBV7-6 CASSLMATYEQYF TGTGCCAGCAGCTTAATGGCCACCTACGAGCAGTACTTC
. . TRBJ2-7 TRBV15 CATSREGLTYEQYF TGTGCCACCAGCAGAGAGGGACTGACCTACGAGCAGTACTTC
once TRBD1 TRBJ1-1 TRBV5-1 CASSRLGTGNTEAFF TGCGCCAGCAGCAGACTTGGGACAGGGAACACTGAAGCTTTCTTT
. TRBD1 TRBJ2-7 TRBV4-2 CASSFDRTGTYEQYF TGTGCCAGCAGCTTTGACAGGACAGGGACCTACGAGCAGTACTTC
. . TRBJ1-1 TRBV6-5 CASTPIQRRTEAFF TGTGCCAGCACCCCGATCCAAAGGAGGACTGAAGCTTTCTTT
. . TRBJ2-2 TRBV27 CASSTNTNTGELFF TGTGCCAGTTCGACTAACACCAACACCGGGGAGCTGTTTTTT
. . TRBJ1-5 TRBV6-1 CASRFNRNQPQHF TGTGCCAGCAGGTTTAATCGCAATCAGCCCCAGCATTTT
once TRBD2 TRBJ2-1 TRBV6-1 CASSEHSLAGAPRNEQFF TGTGCCAGCAGTGAACATTCACTAGCGGGAGCCCCGAGGAATGAGCAGTTCTTC
few . TRBJ1-4 TRBV10-3 CAISNRDQNEKLFF TGTGCCATCAGCAACAGGGACCAAAATGAAAAACTGTTTTTT
once . TRBJ2-7 TRBV2 CASKDILGNYEQYF TGTGCCAGCAAGGACATACTTGGGAACTACGAGCAGTACTTC
. . TRBJ1-1 TRBV9 CASNRDGSNTEAFF TGTGCCAGCAACAGGGACGGATCAAACACTGAAGCTTTCTTT
. . TRBJ2-3 TRBV28 CASSFLAEGGRTDTQYF TGTGCCAGCAGTTTTTTAGCGGAAGGGGGCCGCACAGATACGCAGTATTTT
few TRBD1 TRBJ1-2 TRBV7-9 CASSSKGAGEVYGYTF TGTGCCAGCAGCTCCAAGGGGGCCGGGGAGGTCTATGGCTACACCTTC
. . TRBJ2-2 TRBV19 CASRMTSINTGELFF TGTGCCAGTAGGATGACAAGTATAAACACCGGGGAGCTGTTTTTT
. TRBD1 TRBJ2-7 TRBV6-1 CASSDRPTGTGRVEQYF TGTGCCAGCAGTGACCGGCCAACCGGGACAGGGAGGGTCGAGCAGTACTTC
. TRBD1 TRBJ1-5 TRBV27 CASSHRGSNQPQHF TGTGCCAGCAGTCACAGGGGCAGCAATCAGCCCCAGCATTTT
. . TRBJ1-1 TRBV5-1 CASSFSSNTEAFF TGCGCCAGCAGCTTCTCCTCGAACACTGAAGCTTTCTTT
once TRBD1 TRBJ1-5 TRBV28 CASSISTGVQTLTLNQPQHF TGTGCCAGCAGTATATCGACAGGGGTCCAGACTCTAACATTAAATCAGCCCCAGCATTTT
. TRBD2 TRBJ2-5 TRBV10-1 CASSRRTSGSGEQYF TGCGCCAGCAGTCGCCGGACTAGCGGGAGCGGTGAGCAGTACTTC
. . TRBJ1-2 TRBV5-5 CASSPDTVPDYYGYTF TGTGCCAGCAGCCCCGACACAGTCCCCGACTATTATGGCTACACCTTC
. TRBD1 TRBJ1-3 TRBV9 CASSVGDATGAQTIYF TGTGCCAGCAGCGTAGGGGATGCGACAGGGGCCCAGACCATATATTTT
. TRBD1 TRBJ1-4 TRBV28 CASSPPGQGAREVLFF TGTGCCAGCAGTCCTCCGGGACAGGGGGCGCGGGAGGTACTGTTTTTT